The clone carrying this T cell receptor (beta chain) came up many times. Per the germline V gene, CDR1 is MNHEY and CDR2 is SMNVEV (reference sequence). The V end lost 3 bases, the J end lost 2 bases, and 14 bases lay between the germline ends. The CDR3 runs 16 residues. One entry per CDR3 protein results from TCRdb running MiXCR on the 5' RACE reads. The table has about 27,000 distinct CDR3 sequences, 7.9% seen once. This sample is part of a study of CD8 T cells in ankylosing spondylitis. The TCR comes from a male donor with ankylosing spondylitis or in good health (not recorded which). Sequenced input: blood. The genes are TRBV27 and TRBJ2-1, with D possibly being TRBD2 (6 bases). CDR3 region: CASSLVGGSPYNEQFF. DNA of the CDR3: TGTGCCAGCAGTTTGGTGGGGGGATCACCCTACAATGAGCAGTTCTTC.